The entry below describes one T cell receptor beta chain. This record comes from a study of control samples from healthy donors and cancer patients. Libraries were prepared by immunoSEQ multiplex PCR; TCRdb keeps only in-frame clonotypes and omits some of them. The data show tens of thousands of clones, roughly 80% seen once. Germline V gene data show CDR1 as LNHDA and CDR2 as SQIVND (reference sequence). The CDR3 runs 15 residues. The ends lost 4 bases at V and 3 bases at J; junction bases unmatched: 5. The sample was PBMCs. This chain connects TRBV19 to TRBJ1-4; 7 positions match TRBD1. This TCR derives from a woman aged 50 to 65 with lung cancer. The CDR3 DNA reads TGTGCCAGTAGTAAACAGGGGAATCCTAATGAAAAACTGTTTTTT. Encoded protein: CASSKQGNPNEKLFF.